This T cell receptor beta chain was identified during a study of CXCR3-negative and CXCR3-positive naive CD8 T cells. Study results and limitations: Both naive subsets had comparably high diversity; memory CD8+ cells much lower.

Comments on this clonotype: The antigen remains unidentified.

Preparation of TRB cDNA libraries relied on 5' RACE carrying UMI labels. After re-calling the 5' RACE reads, TCRdb lists one entry per CDR3 protein, DNA absent. The table gives roughly 71,000 distinct CDR3 sequences; the top ten clones make up around 1.4% of it. The CDR3 has 14 amino acids. Germline assignment: CDR1 SGDLS and CDR2 YYNGEE. Sequenced input: naive CXCR3- CD8+ T cells from blood. Noted subset: CD45RO-CCR7+CD27+CD95- naive CD8+ T cells lacking CXCR3 (TNR3-). The origin of this receptor is a human donor in good health. Some clones in this sample may be carry-over from other donors' samples. This rearrangement joins TRBV9 to TRBJ2-7; there is no DNA to check the TCRdb D call of TRBD2. The CDR3 is CASSILADSYEQYF.